This TCR beta chain comes out of a study of human T cells and chemical hapten exposure. As to time point: patch test 2, 6 weeks after DPC sensitization. Treatment noted: therapeutic diphenylcyclopropenone sensitization with weekly scalp DPC. Each CDR3 protein gets one entry after TCRdb re-called the RACE reads with MiXCR. The sample holds about 40,000 distinct CDR3 sequences; around 3% are singletons and the top ten take roughly 7.3%. To note about this clonotype: Mismatch with germline at one junction end may stem from a read error.

The specimen was whole blood, collected in connection with sensitization to the hapten diphenylcyclopropenone (DPC). This receptor was obtained from a man aged 40-55 years with alopecia areata. Some clones in this sample may be carry-over from other donors' samples.

The CDR3 is CACSLEDSTYEKLFF. Here the CDR3 DNA reads TGCGCCTGCAGCTTGGAGGACAGCACATATGAAAAACTGTTTTTT. This chain connects TRBV5-1 to TRBJ1-4; D might be TRBD1 (6 bases). Germline V lookup: CDR1 SGHRS, CDR2 YFSETQ. The CDR3 covers 15 residues. Together with reference TRBV5-1 and TRBJ1-4, the CDR3 gives the full variable domain: KAGVTQTPRYLIKTRGQQVTLSCSPISGHRSVSWYQQTPGQGLQFLFEYFSETQRNKGNFPGRFSGRQFSNSRSEMNVSTLELGDSALYLCACSLEDSTYEKLFFGSGTQLSVL.